The 28 T cell receptor beta chains in this list originate from one sample, sequenced in a study of PD-1 blockade in classical Hodgkin lymphoma. Every patient experienced relapse after autologous stem cell transplantation, and brentuximab vedotin exposure varied. Measured with immunoSEQ multiplex PCR; TCRdb has only the in-frame clones, and not every one. The data show 25,000 to 30,000 clones, 78% seen once. The material sequenced was peripheral blood mononuclear cells (PBMCs), taken before the second cycle of nivolumab. The source is a human donor with classical Hodgkin lymphoma.

The V and J genes are TRBV18 and TRBJ1-2; a possible D gene is TRBD1 (6 bases). Germline CDR1 and CDR2: KGHSH and LQKENI. Trimming cost V 3 bases and J 4 bases, with 12 bases left between them. The CDR3 runs 14 residues. CDR3 coding DNA: TGTGCCAGCTCACCGAGACAGGAGGGCTATGGCTACACCTTC. It translates to CASSPRQEGYGYTF.

J is TRBJ2-7 and V is TRBV29-1; maybe TRBD1 (6 bases). V lost 6 bases and J 0 bases, leaving 15 bases between the germline ends. There are 14 residues in the CDR3. The germline V gene has CDR1 SQVTM and CDR2 ANQGSEA. The CDR3 loop reads CSVMDTGSSYEQYF. Here the CDR3 DNA reads TGCAGCGTGATGGACACAGGGAGCTCCTACGAGCAGTACTTC.

The chain recombines TRBV6-5 with TRBJ1-2; D might be TRBD1 (5 bases). Germline V CDR1 and CDR2: MNHEY, SVGAGI. The CDR3 is made up of 13 amino acids. V lost 2 bases and J 7 bases, leaving 11 bases between the germline ends. CDR3 bases: TGTGCCAGCAGTTACGGGATGGGGCGTGGCTACACCTTC. This gives the protein CASSYGMGRGYTF.

J is TRBJ2-4 and V is TRBV7-6, with 8 positions matching TRBD2. The CDR3 spans 16 residues. The junction had 8 bases not matched to a gene; V was cut back by 1 base and J by 6 bases. The germline V gene has CDR1 SGHVS and CDR2 FNYEAQ. The CDR3 is CASSLGTGGDGNIQYF. Here the CDR3 DNA reads TGTGCCAGCAGCTTAGGTACCGGGGGGGATGGAAACATTCAGTACTTC.

V gene TRBV27 combines with J gene TRBJ1-3, with D possibly matching TRBD1 (5 bases). Trimming removed 5 bases at V and 0 bases at J, with 11 bases between. Per germline, CDR1 MNHEY and CDR2 SMNVEV (reference sequence). This CDR3 has 15 residues. The CDR3 protein is CASSPGIYSGNTIYF. CDR3 nucleotides: TGTGCCAGCAGTCCAGGGATCTACTCTGGAAACACCATATATTTT.

The J gene is TRBJ2-5, the V gene TRBV5-1, with a possible D match to TRBD2 (6 bases). V dropped 2 bases and J dropped 4 bases, with 15 bases sitting between them. The germline CDR1 and CDR2 sequences are SGHRS and YFSETQ. There are 15 residues in the CDR3. CDR3 DNA: TGCGCCAGCAGCTTTGGGGACTCTGGGAGAGAGACCCAGTACTTC. It encodes CASSFGDSGRETQYF.

The chain couples TRBV5-1 to TRBJ1-2, with D possibly TRBD1 on 5 matching bases. Germline assignment: CDR1 SGHRS and CDR2 YFSETQ. The germline V and J ends were trimmed by 2 bases and 7 bases, with 15 bases remaining between them. CDR3 size: 14 residues. This CDR3 reads CASSLGQGDRGYTF. CDR3 coding DNA: TGCGCCAGCAGCTTAGGGCAGGGCGATCGTGGCTACACCTTC. Based on the CDR3 plus reference TRBV5-1 and TRBJ1-2, the full variable domain is KAGVTQTPRYLIKTRGQQVTLSCSPISGHRSVSWYQQTPGQGLQFLFEYFSETQRNKGNFPGRFSGRQFSNSRSEMNVSTLELGDSALYLCASSLGQGDRGYTFGSGTRLTVV.

J is TRBJ1-1 and V is TRBV5-1; D remains unclear. Germline CDR1 reads SGHRS; CDR2 reads YFSETQ. V gave up 1 base and J gave up 3 bases, with 10 bases separating them. The length of the CDR3 is 14 residues. CDR3 sequence reads: CASSLTDGDTEAFF. DNA for the CDR3: TGCGCCAGCAGCTTGACGGACGGCGACACTGAAGCTTTCTTT.

The rearrangement uses TRBV4-3 and TRBJ2-7, with D possibly called TRBD1 or TRBD2 (5 bases each). Germline V lookup: CDR1 LGHNA, CDR2 YSLEER. The CDR3 sequence is 14 residues long. The V end was cut by 4 bases, the J end by 5 bases, with 15 bases between. The CDR3, as DNA: TGCGCCAGCAGCCGGGCGAGAGGGGATAACGAGCAGTACTTC. Translated, it gives CASSRARGDNEQYF.

The chain joins TRBV14 to TRBJ2-5; weak D call: TRBD1 (6 bases). This CDR3 is built from 13 residues. The V gene lost 3 bases and the J gene lost 5 bases, with 10 bases spanning the gap. Germline V gene lookup returns CDR1 SGHDN and CDR2 FVKESK. The CDR3 here is CASSQAGAETQYF. The CDR3 DNA reads as TGTGCCAGCAGCCAGGCAGGGGCCGAGACCCAGTACTTC.

Turning to this clone: Mismatch with germline at one junction end may stem from a read error. The V call is TRBV29-1, the J call TRBJ2-7; 10 nucleotides match TRBD1. This CDR3 is built from 13 residues. Germline V gene data show CDR1 as SQVTM and CDR2 as ANQGSEA. CDR3 nucleotide sequence: TGCAGCGGTGAAAAGACAGGGGGCGGCGAGCAGTACTTC. Translation gives CSGEKTGGGEQYF.

This chain links TRBV28 with TRBJ2-7; 9 nucleotides line up with TRBD1. This CDR3 contains 14 residues. With V trimmed by 4 bases and J by 6 bases, 7 bases remained unmatched. Germline CDR1 MDHEN, CDR2 SYDVKM. CDR3 nucleotide sequence: TGTGCCAGCAGTTCCGGACAGGGGTATGGCGAGCAGTACTTC. As protein: CASSSGQGYGEQYF. Full variable domain (outside the CDR3, taken from reference TRBV28 and TRBJ2-7): DVKVTQSSRYLVKRTGEKVFLECVQDMDHENMFWYRQDPGLGLRLIYFSYDVKMKEKGDIPEGYSVSREKKERFSLILESASTNQTSMYLCASSSGQGYGEQYFGPGTRLTVT.

The chain employs TRBV5-6 and TRBJ2-1, with D unresolved. V lost 0 bases, J lost 8 bases, and 6 bases lay in between. Per the germline V gene, CDR1 is SGHDT and CDR2 is YYEEEE. CDR3 length: 12 residues. The CDR3 sequence is CASSLEPHEQFF. CDR3 DNA: TGTGCCAGCAGCTTGGAGCCCCATGAGCAGTTCTTC.

The chain uses TRBV6-4 and TRBJ2-2, with 7 nucleotides matching TRBD1. CDR1 MRHNA and CDR2 SNTAGT come from the germline V gene. CDR3 size: 14 residues. V shed 4 bases, J shed 5 bases, and the junction held 4 bases outside the gene matches. CDR3 nucleotide sequence: TGTGCCAGCAGTGCCCAACAGGGGACCGGGGAGCTGTTTTTT. It is translated as CASSAQQGTGELFF.

With respect to this clone: The junction differs from germline at one of its ends, possibly a read error. This chain uses TRBV5-8 with TRBJ1-3; 9 bases are a match to TRBD1. The germline gives CDR1 SGHTS, CDR2 YDEGEE. The CDR3 spans 15 residues. The CDR3 nucleotides are TGCGCCAGCAGCCAAGAAGGGACAGGGAAATACACCATATATTTT. Residues: CASSQEGTGKYTIYF.

This clone showed up just a few times. The chain employs TRBV6-1 and TRBJ1-2; maybe TRBD1 (5 bases). In germline, CDR1 is MNHNS, CDR2 SASEGT. Trimming pared 10 bases from V and 3 bases from J, leaving 9 bases between. CDR3 size: 11 residues. The CDR3 coding sequence is TGTGCCATTACAGGCGACTATGGCTACACCTTC. Translation gives CAITGDYGYTF.

This chain links TRBV11-3 with TRBJ1-1, with D maybe TRBD1 (6 bases). This CDR3 has 14 amino acids. Trimming took 4 bases from V and 4 from J, leaving 13 bases between them. Per the germline V gene, CDR1 is SGHNT and CDR2 is YENEEA. DNA of the CDR3: TGTGCCAGCAGCTCCCTCGGGGGCCTCACTGAAGCTTTCTTT. It translates to CASSSLGGLTEAFF.

The chain combines TRBV7-2 with TRBJ2-5; D may be TRBD1 or TRBD2 (5 bases each). Germline V gene lookup returns CDR1 SGHTA and CDR2 FQGNSA. The CDR3 is 14 residues long. The V and J ends lost 5 bases and 3 bases respectively, with 13 bases between them. The CDR3 loop reads CASSPPGTKETQYF. Here the CDR3 DNA reads TGTGCCAGCAGCCCCCCGGGGACGAAAGAGACCCAGTACTTC.

The chain employs TRBV2 and TRBJ1-4, with 7 bases that match TRBD1. The CDR3 spans 15 residues. Unmatched junction bases numbered 14, after V lost 8 bases and J lost 8 bases. Germline CDR1 is SNHLY and CDR2 is FYNNEI. CDR3 amino acids: CASCREGANYEKLFF. CDR3 bases: TGTGCCAGCTGCAGGGAGGGGGCAAATTACGAAAAACTGTTTTTT. The full variable domain, in which reference TRBV2 and TRBJ1-4 provide the parts outside the CDR3, is EPEVTQTPSHQVTQMGQEVILRCVPISNHLYFYWYRQILGQKVEFLVSFYNNEISEKSEIFDDQFSVERPDGSNFTLKIRSTKLEDSAMYFCASCREGANYEKLFFGSGTQLSVL.

V gene TRBV5-1 combines with J gene TRBJ2-4; possibly TRBD1 for D (5 bases). Germline V gives CDR1 SGHRS, CDR2 YFSETQ. CDR3 size: 16 residues. The V gene lost 0 bases and the J gene lost 2 bases, with 12 bases spanning the gap. Here the CDR3 reads CASSLAQAGSKNIQYF. DNA of the CDR3: TGCGCCAGCAGCTTGGCTCAGGCAGGGTCCAAAAACATTCAGTACTTC. Supplemented by reference TRBV5-1 and TRBJ2-4, the full variable domain reads KAGVTQTPRYLIKTRGQQVTLSCSPISGHRSVSWYQQTPGQGLQFLFEYFSETQRNKGNFPGRFSGRQFSNSRSEMNVSTLELGDSALYLCASSLAQAGSKNIQYFGAGTRLSVL.

A few counts support this clone. J is TRBJ1-1 and V is TRBV2; D gene ambiguous. CDR1 SNHLY and CDR2 FYNNEI come from the germline V gene. This CDR3 region has 14 residues. Trimming pared 7 bases from V and 0 bases from J, leaving 12 bases between. CDR3 region: CASTLRRVNTEAFF. In nucleotides, the CDR3 is TGTGCCAGCACCCTTAGGCGGGTGAACACTGAAGCTTTCTTT.

This clone is classed as medium-sized. This rearrangement joins TRBV15 to TRBJ2-5, with 8 bases matching TRBD2. With 8 bases clipped from V and 4 bases from J, the junction kept 6 bases outside the gene matches. There are 13 residues in the CDR3. The germline gives CDR1 LNHNV, CDR2 YYDKDF (reference sequence). CDR3 sequence (DNA): TGTGCCACCTCACAGGCGGGGGGAGAGACCCAGTACTTC. Protein: CATSQAGGETQYF. The full variable domain, with the rest looked up from reference TRBV15 and TRBJ2-5, is DAMVIQNPRYQVTQFGKPVTLSCSQTLNHNVMYWYQQKSSQAPKLLFHYYDKDFNNEADTPDNFQSRRPNTSFCFLDIRSPGLGDTAMYLCATSQAGGETQYFGPGTRLLVL.

The chain couples TRBV30 to TRBJ2-7, with D perhaps matching TRBD2 (5 bases). Trimming took off 3 bases at V and 0 bases at J, with 12 bases between the two ends. Looked up from germline, CDR1 is GTSNPN and CDR2 is SVGIG (reference sequence). The CDR3 consists of 14 residues. CDR3 coding DNA: TGTGCCTGGAGCGGACTGTCGAGCTCCTACGAGCAGTACTTC. This encodes CAWSGLSSSYEQYF.

This clone qualifies as medium-sized. V gene TRBV27 combines with J gene TRBJ1-3; 8 bases agree with TRBD1. V lost 1 base, J lost 5 bases, and 4 bases stayed unmatched. Germline CDR1 MNHEY, CDR2 SMNVEV (reference sequence). The CDR3 extends over 15 amino acids. The CDR3 loop is CASSLYGQGRNTIYF. The DNA of the CDR3 is TGTGCCAGCAGTTTATACGGACAGGGAAGAAACACCATATATTTT.

This CDR3 reads CASSNTGPTNEKLFF. The DNA of the CDR3 is TGTGCCAGCAGTAACACAGGTCCAACTAATGAAAAACTGTTTTTT. V and J are TRBV25-1 and TRBJ1-4, with a tentative D call TRBD1 (5 bases). V lost 5 bases and J 0 bases, leaving 10 bases between the germline ends. The CDR3 extends over 15 amino acids. Germline-derived CDR1 and CDR2 are MGHDK and SYGVNS.

In this sample, this clone turned up a few times. This chain joins TRBV4-3 and TRBJ1-2; 7 nucleotides align to TRBD1. The J segment lost 4 bases and the V segment lost 1 base, leaving 3 bases of the junction unmatched. CDR1 LGHNA and CDR2 YSLEER come from the germline V gene. The CDR3 has 14 residues. Here the CDR3 DNA reads TGCGCCAGCAGCCAAGGGGACAGACCCTATGGCTACACCTTC. Translation: CASSQGDRPYGYTF.

This chain connects TRBV27 to TRBJ2-3; 10 bases align to TRBD2. Trimming removed 5 bases from V and 10 bases from J; junction bases left unmatched: 15. The CDR3 is 16 amino acids. Germline CDR1 reads MNHEY; CDR2 reads SMNVEV (reference sequence). The CDR3 spells CASSPSLGLASSAQYF. The CDR3 bases are TGTGCCAGCAGTCCTTCCCTGGGACTAGCGTCTTCCGCGCAGTATTTT.

The rearrangement uses TRBV19 and TRBJ1-3; TRBD1 is a possible D gene (6 bases). Germline-derived CDR1 and CDR2 are LNHDA and SQIVND (reference sequence). The CDR3 totals 16 residues. Trimming removed 3 bases from V and 0 bases from J, with 12 bases in between. CDR3 sequence: CASSIRQALSGNTIYF. CDR3 coding DNA: TGTGCCAGTAGTATCCGACAGGCACTCTCTGGAAACACCATATATTTT. The variable domain in full, completed from reference TRBV19 and TRBJ1-3, reads DGGITQSPKYLFRKEGQNVTLSCEQNLNHDAMYWYRQDPGQGLRLIYYSQIVNDFQKGDIAEGYSVSREKKESFPLTVTSAQKNPTAFYLCASSIRQALSGNTIYFGEGSWLTVV.